Listed below are T cell receptor beta chains from one sample, sequenced in a study of cytomegalovirus exposure and HLA in healthy donors. The data were produced by immunoSEQ multiplex PCR, yet TCRdb's version contains in-frame clones alone and is incomplete. The data hold roughly 140,000 clones, with roughly four fifths observed a single time. Sequencing was carried out using PBMCs. The receptors shown here come from a woman aged 45 to 65 in good health and CMV-seronegative. Both conserved end residues are part of each CDR3. D genes are given only for firm matches. The size of a clone is reported for some rows only, either as once, few or many, or as a class for expanded clones.

v_call,clone_size,d_call,j_call,cdr3_nt,cdr3_aa
TRBV27,-,TRBD1,TRBJ2-7,TGTGCCAGCAGGTGGGAATCCGGGACAGCCTACGAGCAGTACTTC,CASRWESGTAYEQYF
TRBV6-1,-,TRBD2,TRBJ2-5,TGTGCCAGCAGTGAGAGGACCAGACTAGCGGGGTATGAGACCCAGTACTTC,CASSERTRLAGYETQYF
TRBV6-4,-,-,TRBJ2-5,TGTGCCACTCCTGAATGGCTTATTGAGACCCAGTACTTC,CATPEWLIETQYF
TRBV11-2,once,-,TRBJ2-3,TGTGCCAGCAGCTTAGATCGAATAGCAGATACGCAGTATTTT,CASSLDRIADTQYF
TRBV6-1,once,TRBD1,TRBJ1-3,TGTGCCAGCAGCTGGACAGGGACTGGAAACACCATATATTTT,CASSWTGTGNTIYF
TRBV9,-,-,TRBJ2-3,TGTGCCAGCAGCGTAGGGTCAATGAGGGAAGATACGCAGTATTTT,CASSVGSMREDTQYF
TRBV29-1,-,TRBD1,TRBJ2-7,TGCAGCGTCGCGACAGGGGGGGGAAACGAGCAGTACTTC,CSVATGGGNEQYF
TRBV19,-,TRBD1,TRBJ2-7,TGTGCCAGTAGCCAAGCAGGGGGCCCCTACGAGCAGTACTTC,CASSQAGGPYEQYF
TRBV29-1,-,TRBD2,TRBJ2-3,TGCAGCGCATACAGACTAGCGGGGGTCAAAGATACGCAGTATTTT,CSAYRLAGVKDTQYF
TRBV4-1,-,-,TRBJ1-1,TGCGCCAGCAGCCAACCTGGACAGACCCTTCTGAACACTGAAGCTTTCTTT,CASSQPGQTLLNTEAFF
TRBV7-2,few,-,TRBJ2-2,TGTGCCAGCAGCTCTGCGAACACCGGGGAGCTGTTTTTT,CASSSANTGELFF
TRBV5-1,-,TRBD2,TRBJ2-5,TGCGCCAGCAGCTTGGTCGGTTGGCGGGGGGCCCAAGAGACCCAGTACTTC,CASSLVGWRGAQETQYF
TRBV5-1,-,-,TRBJ1-5,TGCGCCAGCAGCTTGGGACTTAGGGGCGATCAGCCCCAGCATTTT,CASSLGLRGDQPQHF
TRBV7-9,-,TRBD2,TRBJ2-1,TGTGCCAGCAGCTCGACTAGCGGGGGGGCGGATGAGCAGTTCTTC,CASSSTSGGADEQFF
TRBV28,-,-,TRBJ1-2,TGTGCCAGCAGTTTAGCACAGCTGGGCTACACCTTC,CASSLAQLGYTF
TRBV5-4,-,-,TRBJ2-1,TGTGCCAGCAGCTTGATGGACGGGGGGCCCTACAATGAGCAGTTCTTC,CASSLMDGGPYNEQFF
TRBV6-1,medium-sized,-,TRBJ1-1,TGTGCCAGCGATGTCACAGGGCCCAACACTGAAGCTTTCTTT,CASDVTGPNTEAFF
TRBV2,-,-,TRBJ1-1,TGTGCCAGCAGGGGGGGGGCGGAAAACACTGAAGCTTTCTTT,CASRGGAENTEAFF
TRBV10-3,once,TRBD1,TRBJ2-1,TGTGCCATCAGGTCCGACGGGACAGGGGATGAGCAGTTCTTC,CAIRSDGTGDEQFF
TRBV10-2,-,-,TRBJ2-7,TGCGCCACCCAGGAGGGACCCGGGGAGCAGTACTTC,CATQEGPGEQYF
TRBV6-1,few,TRBD2,TRBJ2-7,TGTACCAGCACGGGACTAGTGTGGAGTGAGCAGTACTTC,CTSTGLVWSEQYF
TRBV6-5,-,TRBD1,TRBJ1-4,TGTGCCAGCAGCCCTCGGGACAGGGTTGAAAAACTGTTTTTT,CASSPRDRVEKLFF
TRBV30,once,TRBD1,TRBJ2-3,TGTGCCTGGGGGGAACTCGGCGGGCAGGGGGAATATTTT,CAWGELGGQGEYF
TRBV18,-,TRBD1,TRBJ1-4,TGTGCCAGCTCACCACTACAGGGGGCCGGTGAAAAACTGTTTTTT,CASSPLQGAGEKLFF
TRBV5-4,once,-,TRBJ2-7,TGTGCCAGCAGCTTGGGCCTACAGGGGGGGATCAACGAGCAGTACTTC,CASSLGLQGGINEQYF
TRBV18,few,-,TRBJ2-7,TGTGCCAGCTCACCTCGAGGGTCCGAGCAGTACTTC,CASSPRGSEQYF
TRBV18,few,-,TRBJ1-2,TGTGCCAGCTCACCGACAGATAACTATGGCTACACCTTC,CASSPTDNYGYTF
TRBV9,-,TRBD2,TRBJ2-3,TGTGCCAGCAGCGTGACTAGCGGGGGGGCCTCTGTCATAGATACGCAGTATTTT,CASSVTSGGASVIDTQYF
TRBV6-1,-,-,TRBJ1-1,TGTGCCAGCAGTGAAAGGACCCAGGGCACTGAAGCTTTCTTT,CASSERTQGTEAFF
TRBV13,-,TRBD1,TRBJ1-1,TGTGCCAGCAGCTCAGGGGGTTGGGCCACCATGAACACTGAAGCTTTCTTT,CASSSGGWATMNTEAFF
TRBV5-6,-,TRBD1,TRBJ1-1,TGTGCCAGCAGATCTACGACAGGGGGCGTCACTGAAGCTTTCTTT,CASRSTTGGVTEAFF
TRBV7-2,-,TRBD1,TRBJ1-4,TGTGCCAGCAGCCCCCAGGGGGGCTTCGGGGAAAAACTGTTTTTT,CASSPQGGFGEKLFF
TRBV4-3,-,TRBD2,TRBJ2-1,TGCGCCAGCAGCCTGCGGGGGGGCTCTGGTGAGCAGTTCTTC,CASSLRGGSGEQFF
TRBV5-1,-,TRBD1,TRBJ2-7,TGCGCCAGCAGGGGGACAGGGGGCGAGTCCGAGCAGTACTTC,CASRGTGGESEQYF
TRBV19,-,TRBD1,TRBJ1-2,TGTGCCAGTAGTAGTCGACAGGGGGCCCATGGCTACACCTTC,CASSSRQGAHGYTF
TRBV19,-,TRBD1,TRBJ1-6,TGTGCCAGCCACCAAATGACAGGGGCCGCCTCACCCCTCCACTTT,CASHQMTGAASPLHF
TRBV20-1,many,-,TRBJ1-1,TGCAGTGGAGAACTGAACACTGAAGCTTTCTTT,CSGELNTEAFF
TRBV11-2,-,-,TRBJ2-2,TGTGCCAGCAGCCACGAGGCTTCGCTAAACACCGGGGAGCTGTTTTTT,CASSHEASLNTGELFF
TRBV4-1,-,TRBD1,TRBJ2-7,TGCGCCAGCAGCCCCCGACAGGGTAGGTCCTACGAGCAGTACTTC,CASSPRQGRSYEQYF
TRBV11-3,-,-,TRBJ2-5,TGTGCCAGCAGTTATCGAGATCAAGAGACCCAGTACTTC,CASSYRDQETQYF
TRBV12-5,-,-,TRBJ2-1,TGTGCTAGTGGCCAGGGGATTTACAATGAGCAGTTCTTC,CASGQGIYNEQFF
TRBV6-1,-,-,TRBJ1-6,TGTGCCAGCAGTGAGCAGGGGCCTAGACTCCACTTT,CASSEQGPRLHF
TRBV5-1,-,TRBD1,TRBJ1-1,TGCGCCAGCAGCTTGGGGGGGGACAGGGACACTGAAGCTTTCTTT,CASSLGGDRDTEAFF
TRBV7-9,-,TRBD2,TRBJ2-1,TGTGCCAGCAGCTTATCCGCGGGGGGGCTCAATGAGCAGTTCTTC,CASSLSAGGLNEQFF
TRBV7-2,-,TRBD1,TRBJ1-4,TGTGCCAGCAGCCCCGACAGGGCAAATGAAAAACTGTTTTTT,CASSPDRANEKLFF
TRBV2,-,-,TRBJ1-1,TGTGCCAGCAGTGTGGGTCAAGGGGGCACTGAAGCTTTCTTT,CASSVGQGGTEAFF
TRBV12-2,-,-,TRBJ2-3,TGTGCAAGTCGCTCGACAGGGGGATACACAGATACGCAGTATTTT,CASRSTGGYTDTQYF
TRBV10-3,-,-,TRBJ1-2,TGTGCCATCAGTGGAGCCGGGTCCTCCTATGGCTACACCTTC,CAISGAGSSYGYTF
TRBV29-1,once,TRBD1,TRBJ1-4,TGCAGCGTGGACAGGGAGGGTAATGAAAAACTGTTTTTT,CSVDREGNEKLFF
TRBV19,-,-,TRBJ1-5,TGTGCCAGCAGGGTTTCGAATCAGCCCCAGCATTTT,CASRVSNQPQHF
TRBV10-3,-,-,TRBJ2-7,TGTGCCATCAGTTCTTCTACCGGGACCTACGAGCAGTACTTC,CAISSSTGTYEQYF
TRBV15,few,-,TRBJ1-1,TGTGCCACCAGCAGAGATGGGCAGAGGAACACTGAAGCTTTCTTT,CATSRDGQRNTEAFF
TRBV6-6,-,-,TRBJ2-2,TGTGCCAGCAATATAGGACAGTCAACCGGGGAGCTGTTTTTT,CASNIGQSTGELFF
TRBV20-1,-,-,TRBJ2-7,TGCAGTGCTAGAAACATCAACGAGCAGTACTTC,CSARNINEQYF